This T cell receptor beta chain was obtained from a study of T cell responses to AZD1222 COVID-19 vaccine. General study points: Distributed over spike, vaccine-associated CD4 TCRs predominated at 160-218 and 743-854. Donors in the cohort were predominantly white British and more often female, and clonal diversity was possibly underestimated. Repertoires were collected only later (after the peak T cell response had occurred).

The protocol was immunoSEQ multiplex PCR, while the TCRdb copy is restricted to in-frame clones and leaves out a portion. This sample has 130,000 to 150,000 clones; around 92% occur once, and the top ten carry about 1.9%. About this clone itself: Its specificity is unknown.

The CDR3 contains 15 residues. Trimming left V 1 base short and J 3 bases short, with 11 bases between. Per germline, CDR1 MNHEY and CDR2 SVGEGT. The chain uses TRBV6-2 or TRBV6-3 and TRBJ2-3; weak D call: TRBD2 (6 bases). The clonotype was recovered from an adult in good health. Sequenced here: peripheral blood, sampled on day 0 of AZD1222 vaccination. CDR3 residues: CASSYLGTRTDTQYF. In nucleotides, the CDR3 is TGTGCCAGCAGTTACTTGGGGACTCGTACAGATACGCAGTATTTT.